Each of the 13 T cell receptor beta chains below was sequenced from the same sample in a study of Tregs in tolerant kidney transplant recipients. Data came from immunoSEQ multiplex PCR; TCRdb stores just in-frame clones and leaves some out. The data show 200,000 to 300,000 clones, around 82% seen once. Sequencing was done on a sample of CD4+ T cells from blood. The receptors shown here come from a human donor in good health.

V is TRBV18 and J is TRBJ1-1, with D possibly matching TRBD1 (6 bases). The CDR3 is made up of 13 amino acids. V shed 6 bases and J shed 0 bases, with 8 bases lying between them. Germline lookup yields CDR1 KGHSH and CDR2 LQKENI. CDR3 coding DNA: TGTGCCAGCTCGCAGGGGTTGAACACTGAAGCTTTCTTT. Translated: CASSQGLNTEAFF. The full variable domain, with the rest looked up from reference TRBV18 and TRBJ1-1, is NAGVMQNPRHLVRRRGQEARLRCSPMKGHSHVYWYRQLPEEGLKFMVYLQKENIIDESGMPKERFSAEFPKEGPSILRIQQVVRGDSAAYFCASSQGLNTEAFFGQGTRLTVV.

This clone was seen more than once but under ten times. This chain links TRBV5-1 with TRBJ2-1; 7 bases are a match to TRBD2. Trimming at V came to 0 bases and at J to 6 bases, leaving 6 bases not matched to a gene. The CDR3 spans 15 residues. Germline assignment: CDR1 SGHRS and CDR2 YFSETQ. Here the CDR3 DNA reads TGCGCCAGCAGCTTGGACTCAGCGGGGAGCAATGAGCAGTTCTTC. Amino acids: CASSLDSAGSNEQFF. Based on the CDR3 plus reference TRBV5-1 and TRBJ2-1, the full variable domain is KAGVTQTPRYLIKTRGQQVTLSCSPISGHRSVSWYQQTPGQGLQFLFEYFSETQRNKGNFPGRFSGRQFSNSRSEMNVSTLELGDSALYLCASSLDSAGSNEQFFGPGTRLTVL.

The chain employs TRBV5-1 and TRBJ1-2; D call uncertain. Per germline, CDR1 SGHRS and CDR2 YFSETQ. CDR3 size: 14 residues. Trimming shortened V by 2 bases and J by 6 bases, and 14 bases separated the two germline ends. In nucleotides, the CDR3 is TGCGCCAGCAGCTTATCTCCGGGAGCGGATGGCTACACCTTC. This sequence encodes CASSLSPGADGYTF.

The rearrangement uses TRBV4-2 and TRBJ1-1; weak D call: TRBD1 (5 bases). CDR1 LGHNA and CDR2 YNFKEQ come from the germline V gene. The CDR3 sequence is 15 residues long. Between the trimmed V and J ends, which lost 3 bases and 1 base, there was a span of 12 bases. The CDR3 region has the DNA TGTGCCAGCAGCCAGAGGGACCTACCGAACACTGAAGCTTTCTTT. This encodes CASSQRDLPNTEAFF.

This chain connects TRBV9 to TRBJ2-7; D is possibly TRBD2 (5 bases). CDR1 is SGDLS, CDR2 YYNGEE, per germline. Deletions cut 2 bases from V and 6 bases from J, with 12 bases between. The length of the CDR3 is 13 residues. The CDR3 sequence: CASSVQVRGEQYF. The CDR3 bases are TGTGCCAGCAGCGTCCAAGTTCGGGGCGAGCAGTACTTC. The whole variable domain, filled in from reference TRBV9 and TRBJ2-7, reads DSGVTQTPKHLITATGQRVTLRCSPRSGDLSVYWYQQSLDQGLQFLIQYYNGEERAKGNILERFSAQQFPDLHSELNLSSLELGDSALYFCASSVQVRGEQYFGPGTRLTVT.

The rearrangement links TRBV6-5 to TRBJ1-3; D perhaps matches TRBD1 (5 bases). The CDR3 covers 14 residues. V lost 7 bases and J lost 16, with 26 bases in between. Germline CDR1 and CDR2: MNHEY and SVGAGI. This CDR3 reads CASTVGGGRKWGYF. The CDR3 DNA reads as TGTGCCAGCACAGTTGGGGGAGGGAGAAAATGGGGCTATTTT.

This chain links TRBV30 with TRBJ2-5, with a tentative D call TRBD1 (5 bases). Germline values: CDR1 GTSNPN, CDR2 SVGIG (reference sequence). The length of the CDR3 is 15 residues. The V end lost 1 base, the J end lost 7 bases, and 19 bases lay between the germline ends. CDR3 in amino acids: CAWSGGVGPVSTQYF. For the CDR3, the DNA is TGTGCCTGGAGTGGGGGCGTGGGGCCTGTATCGACCCAGTACTTC.

The gene calls are TRBV27 and TRBJ1-4, with a tentative D call TRBD1 (6 bases). Trimming took 3 bases from V and 3 from J, leaving 17 bases between them. The CDR3 sequence is 17 residues long. Germline assignment: CDR1 MNHEY and CDR2 SMNVEV (reference sequence). CDR3 loop: CASSFAGGLGANEKLFF. The CDR3 DNA follows: TGTGCCAGCAGTTTCGCGGGGGGGCTGGGGGCTAATGAAAAACTGTTTTTT.

V gene TRBV5-1 combines with J gene TRBJ2-1; D gene ambiguous. Germline V gene sequence: CDR1 SGHRS, CDR2 YFSETQ. The CDR3 is made up of 13 amino acids. Trimming shortened V by 3 bases and J by 7 bases, and 11 bases separated the two germline ends. The CDR3 sequence: CASSSTYDNEQFF. The CDR3 nucleotides are TGCGCCAGCAGCTCTACCTACGATAATGAGCAGTTCTTC.

The V and J genes are TRBV5-6 and TRBJ1-3; D possibly corresponds to TRBD1 (5 bases). Trimming left V 4 bases short and J 0 bases short, with 11 bases between. Germline loops: CDR1 SGHDT, CDR2 YYEEEE. The CDR3 extends over 15 amino acids. CDR3 sequence (DNA): TGTGCCAGCAGCCCCGGGACGGACTCTGGAAACACCATATATTTT. Its translation is CASSPGTDSGNTIYF.

The chain uses TRBV19 and TRBJ2-5; D is uncertain. This CDR3 contains 14 residues. Trimming stripped 1 base from V and 5 bases from J, with 11 bases between. Germline V gene sequence: CDR1 LNHDA, CDR2 SQIVND (reference sequence). The CDR3 DNA reads TGTGCCAGTAGTATAGCTGGGCTGAAGGAGACCCAGTACTTC. It encodes CASSIAGLKETQYF.

A word on this clone: Other nucleotide sequences from this sample produce the same CDR3. V usage is TRBV30 and J usage is TRBJ1-2; 8 nucleotides line up with TRBD1. With V trimmed by 1 base and J by 2 bases, 0 bases remained unmatched. CDR3 size: 13 residues. Germline loops: CDR1 GTSNPN, CDR2 SVGIG (reference sequence). The chain's CDR3 is CAWSGQGNYGYTF. The CDR3 region has the DNA TGTGCCTGGAGTGGACAGGGGAACTATGGCTACACCTTC.

This CDR3 reads CASTVQGTVGYEQYF. In DNA, the CDR3 is TGTGCCAGCACCGTCCAGGGGACAGTGGGCTACGAGCAGTACTTC. V gene TRBV11-2 combines with J gene TRBJ2-7; 7 nucleotides agree with TRBD1. V dropped 7 bases and J dropped 3; count of bases not matched to a gene: 12. This CDR3 has 15 amino acids. Per the germline V gene, CDR1 is SGHAT and CDR2 is FQNNGV. Combining the CDR3 with reference TRBV11-2 and TRBJ2-7 gives the whole variable domain EAGVAQSPRYKIIEKRQSVAFWCNPISGHATLYWYQQILGQGPKLLIQFQNNGVVDDSQLPKDRFSAERLKGVDSTLKIQPAKLEDSAVYLCASTVQGTVGYEQYFGPGTRLTVT.